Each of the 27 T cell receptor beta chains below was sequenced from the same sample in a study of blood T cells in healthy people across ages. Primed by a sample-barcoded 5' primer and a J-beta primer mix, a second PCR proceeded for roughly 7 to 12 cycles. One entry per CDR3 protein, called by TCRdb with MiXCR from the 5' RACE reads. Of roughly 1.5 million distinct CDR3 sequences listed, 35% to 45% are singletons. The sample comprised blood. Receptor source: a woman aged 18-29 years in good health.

Here the CDR3 DNA reads TGCGCCAGCCGCGAGGAGGGGGGGACAAATACGCAGTATTTT. It codes for CASREEGGTNTQYF. The chain is built from TRBV5-1 and TRBJ2-3; D is possibly TRBD2 (7 bases). The CDR3 is 14 amino acids. Trimming left V 7 bases short and J 7 bases short, with 19 bases between. Germline V gene sequence: CDR1 SGHRS, CDR2 YFSETQ.

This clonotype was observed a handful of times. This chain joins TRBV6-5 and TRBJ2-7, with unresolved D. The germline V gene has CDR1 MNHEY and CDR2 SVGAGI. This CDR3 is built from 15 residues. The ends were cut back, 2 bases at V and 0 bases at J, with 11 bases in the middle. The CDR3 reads CASSYGAGISYEQYF. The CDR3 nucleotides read TGTGCCAGCAGTTACGGCGCCGGAATCTCCTACGAGCAGTACTTC.

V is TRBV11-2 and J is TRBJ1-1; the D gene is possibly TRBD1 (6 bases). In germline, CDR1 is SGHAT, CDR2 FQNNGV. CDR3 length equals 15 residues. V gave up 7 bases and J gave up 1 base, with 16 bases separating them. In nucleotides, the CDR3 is TGTGCCAGCATCGCATGGGGGACATCGAACACTGAAGCTTTCTTT. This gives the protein CASIAWGTSNTEAFF.

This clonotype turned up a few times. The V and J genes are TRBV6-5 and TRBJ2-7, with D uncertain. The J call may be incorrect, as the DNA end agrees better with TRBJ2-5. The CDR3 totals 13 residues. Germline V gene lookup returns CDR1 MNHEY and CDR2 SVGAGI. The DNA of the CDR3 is TGTGCCAGCAGTTACTACCTCGGGGAGACCCAGTACTTC. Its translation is CASSYYLGETQYF.

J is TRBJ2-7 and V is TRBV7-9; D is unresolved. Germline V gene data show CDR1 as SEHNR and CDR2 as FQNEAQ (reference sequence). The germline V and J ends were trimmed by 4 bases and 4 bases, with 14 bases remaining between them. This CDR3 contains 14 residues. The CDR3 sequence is CASSYGPPSYEQYF. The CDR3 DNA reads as TGTGCCAGCAGCTATGGTCCCCCTTCATACGAGCAGTACTTC.

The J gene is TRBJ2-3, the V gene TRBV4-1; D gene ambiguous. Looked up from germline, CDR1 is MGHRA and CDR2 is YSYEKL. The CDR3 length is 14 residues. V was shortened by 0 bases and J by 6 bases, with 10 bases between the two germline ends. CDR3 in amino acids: CASSQDFLYDTQYF. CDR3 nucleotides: TGCGCCAGCAGCCAAGATTTCCTTTACGATACGCAGTATTTT.

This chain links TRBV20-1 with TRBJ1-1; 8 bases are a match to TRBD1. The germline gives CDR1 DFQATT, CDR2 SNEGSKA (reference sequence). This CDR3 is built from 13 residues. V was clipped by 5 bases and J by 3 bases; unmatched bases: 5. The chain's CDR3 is CSAPLTGDTEAFF. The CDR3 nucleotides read TGCAGTGCTCCCTTGACAGGGGACACTGAAGCTTTCTTT.

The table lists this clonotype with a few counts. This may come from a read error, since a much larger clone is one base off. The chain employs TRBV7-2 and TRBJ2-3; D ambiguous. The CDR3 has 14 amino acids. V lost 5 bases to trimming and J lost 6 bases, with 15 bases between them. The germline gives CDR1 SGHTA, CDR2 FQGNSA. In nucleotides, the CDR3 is TGTGCCAGCAGCCCACCTTCTTCTCTGGATACGCAGTATTTT. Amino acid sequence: CASSPPSSLDTQYF.

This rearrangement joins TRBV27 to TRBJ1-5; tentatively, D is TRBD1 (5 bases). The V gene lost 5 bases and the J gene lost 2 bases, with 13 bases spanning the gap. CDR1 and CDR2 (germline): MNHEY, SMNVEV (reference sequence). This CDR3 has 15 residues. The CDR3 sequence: CASSMGGLGNQPQHF. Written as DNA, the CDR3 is TGTGCCAGCAGTATGGGGGGATTGGGCAATCAGCCCCAGCATTTT.

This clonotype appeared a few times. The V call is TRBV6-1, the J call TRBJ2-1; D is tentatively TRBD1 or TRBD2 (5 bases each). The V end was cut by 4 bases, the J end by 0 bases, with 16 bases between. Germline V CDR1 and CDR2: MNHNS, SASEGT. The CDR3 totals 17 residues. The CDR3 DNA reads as TGTGCCAGCAGTGGAAGGGACCGAAGGAGCTCCTACAATGAGCAGTTCTTC. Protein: CASSGRDRRSSYNEQFF.

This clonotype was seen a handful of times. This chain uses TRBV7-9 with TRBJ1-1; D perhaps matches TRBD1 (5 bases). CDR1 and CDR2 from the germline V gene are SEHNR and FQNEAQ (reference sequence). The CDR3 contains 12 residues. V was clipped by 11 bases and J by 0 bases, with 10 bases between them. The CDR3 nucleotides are TGTGCCCCGAGGGGTGTGAACACTGAAGCTTTCTTT. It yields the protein CAPRGVNTEAFF.

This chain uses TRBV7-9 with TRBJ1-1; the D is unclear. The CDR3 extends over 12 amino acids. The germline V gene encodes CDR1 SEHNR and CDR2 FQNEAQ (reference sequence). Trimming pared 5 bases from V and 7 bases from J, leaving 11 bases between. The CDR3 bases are TGTGCCAGCAGCCATGTACGCGGTGAAGCTTTCTTT. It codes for CASSHVRGEAFF.

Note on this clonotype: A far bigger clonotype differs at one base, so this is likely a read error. CDR3 DNA: TGTGCCAGCAACTTAGTGGGCTACGAGCAGTACTTC. This translates into CASNLVGYEQYF. The chain joins TRBV7-2 to TRBJ2-7; D unresolved. The CDR3 extends over 12 amino acids. Germline assignment: CDR1 SGHTA and CDR2 FQGNSA.

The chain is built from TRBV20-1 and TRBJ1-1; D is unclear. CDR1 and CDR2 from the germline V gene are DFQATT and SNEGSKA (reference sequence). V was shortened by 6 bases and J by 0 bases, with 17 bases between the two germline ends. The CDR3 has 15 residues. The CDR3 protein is CSALGAGRMNTEAFF. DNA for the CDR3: TGCAGTGCCTTAGGAGCAGGACGGATGAACACTGAAGCTTTCTTT.

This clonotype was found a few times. The CDR3 protein is CASGWLGADTEAFF. CDR3 nucleotides: TGCGCCAGCGGGTGGTTGGGGGCGGACACTGAAGCTTTCTTT. V gene TRBV4-3 combines with J gene TRBJ1-1; perhaps TRBD1 as D (6 bases). Trimming cost V 8 bases and J 3 bases, with 16 bases left between them. The CDR3 extends over 14 amino acids. The germline V gene has CDR1 LGHNA and CDR2 YSLEER.

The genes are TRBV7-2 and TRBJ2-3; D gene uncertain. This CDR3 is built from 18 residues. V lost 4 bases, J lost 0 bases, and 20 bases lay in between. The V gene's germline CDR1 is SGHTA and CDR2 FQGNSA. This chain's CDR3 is CASSSNPPSGSSTDTQYF. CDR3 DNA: TGTGCCAGCAGCTCCAACCCCCCTAGTGGATCTAGCACAGATACGCAGTATTTT.

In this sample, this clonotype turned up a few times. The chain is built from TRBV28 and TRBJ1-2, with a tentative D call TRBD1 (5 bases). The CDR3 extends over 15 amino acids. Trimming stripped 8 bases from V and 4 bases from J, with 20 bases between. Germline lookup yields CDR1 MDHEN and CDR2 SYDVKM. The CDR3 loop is CASRWPLGGAYGYTF. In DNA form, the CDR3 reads TGTGCCAGCCGTTGGCCCCTCGGGGGTGCCTATGGCTACACCTTC.

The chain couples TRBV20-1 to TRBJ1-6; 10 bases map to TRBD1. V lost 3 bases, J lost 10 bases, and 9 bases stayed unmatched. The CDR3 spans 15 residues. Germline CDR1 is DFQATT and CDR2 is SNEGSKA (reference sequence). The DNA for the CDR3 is TGCAGTGCTAGGAGCCGGGACAGGGGTGGATCACCCCTCCACTTT. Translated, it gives CSARSRDRGGSPLHF.

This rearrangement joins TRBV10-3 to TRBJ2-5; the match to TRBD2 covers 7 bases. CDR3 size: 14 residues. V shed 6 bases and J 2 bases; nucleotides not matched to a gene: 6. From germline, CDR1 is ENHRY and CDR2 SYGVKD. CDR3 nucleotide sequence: TGTGCCATCAGAGCTTCAGCGGGACAAGAGACCCAGTACTTC. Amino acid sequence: CAIRASAGQETQYF.

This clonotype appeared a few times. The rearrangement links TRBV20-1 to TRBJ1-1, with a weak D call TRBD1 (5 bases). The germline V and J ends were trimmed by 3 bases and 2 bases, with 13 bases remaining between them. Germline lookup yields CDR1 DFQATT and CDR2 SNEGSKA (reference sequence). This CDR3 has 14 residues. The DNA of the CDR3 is TGCAGTGCTAGGGACACCCGAGGAAACACTGAAGCTTTCTTT. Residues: CSARDTRGNTEAFF.

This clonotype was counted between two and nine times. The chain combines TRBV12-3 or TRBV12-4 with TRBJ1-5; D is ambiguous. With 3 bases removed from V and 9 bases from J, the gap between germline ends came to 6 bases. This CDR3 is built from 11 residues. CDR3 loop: CASSLEAPQHF. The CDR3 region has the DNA TGTGCCAGCAGTTTGGAGGCGCCCCAGCATTTT.

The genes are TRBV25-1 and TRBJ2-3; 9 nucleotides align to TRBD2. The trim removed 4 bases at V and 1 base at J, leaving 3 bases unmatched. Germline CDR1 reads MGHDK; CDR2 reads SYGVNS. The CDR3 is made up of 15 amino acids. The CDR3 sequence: CASSGLADRTDTQYF. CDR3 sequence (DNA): TGTGCCAGCAGTGGACTAGCGGACCGCACAGATACGCAGTATTTT.

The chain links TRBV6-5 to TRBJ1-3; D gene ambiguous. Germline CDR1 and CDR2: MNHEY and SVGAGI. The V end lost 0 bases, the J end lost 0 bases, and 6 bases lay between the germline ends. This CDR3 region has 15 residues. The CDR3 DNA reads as TGTGCCAGCAGTTACTCGGGCGTCTCTGGAAACACCATATATTTT. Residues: CASSYSGVSGNTIYF.

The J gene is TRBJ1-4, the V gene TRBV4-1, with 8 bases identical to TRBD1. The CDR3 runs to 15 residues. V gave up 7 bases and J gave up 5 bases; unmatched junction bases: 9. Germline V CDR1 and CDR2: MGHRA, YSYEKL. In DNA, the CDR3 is TGCGCCAGCAACCGCTTGGGACAGGTGAATGAAAAACTGTTTTTT. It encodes CASNRLGQVNEKLFF.

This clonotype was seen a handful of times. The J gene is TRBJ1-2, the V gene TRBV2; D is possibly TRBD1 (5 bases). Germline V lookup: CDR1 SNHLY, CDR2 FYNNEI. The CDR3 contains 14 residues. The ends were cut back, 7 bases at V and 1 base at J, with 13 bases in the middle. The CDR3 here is CASNGQTRNYGYTF. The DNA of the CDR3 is TGTGCCAGCAATGGACAAACGCGTAACTATGGCTACACCTTC. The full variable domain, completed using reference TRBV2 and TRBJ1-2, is EPEVTQTPSHQVTQMGQEVILRCVPISNHLYFYWYRQILGQKVEFLVSFYNNEISEKSEIFDDQFSVERPDGSNFTLKIRSTKLEDSAMYFCASNGQTRNYGYTFGSGTRLTVV.

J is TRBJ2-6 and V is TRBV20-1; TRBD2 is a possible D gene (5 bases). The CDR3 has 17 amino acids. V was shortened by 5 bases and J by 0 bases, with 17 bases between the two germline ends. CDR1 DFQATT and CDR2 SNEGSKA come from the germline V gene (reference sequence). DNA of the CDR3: TGCAGTGCTGCCCTAGCTGGGTCCCACTCTGGGGCCAACGTCCTGACTTTC. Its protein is CSAALAGSHSGANVLTF.

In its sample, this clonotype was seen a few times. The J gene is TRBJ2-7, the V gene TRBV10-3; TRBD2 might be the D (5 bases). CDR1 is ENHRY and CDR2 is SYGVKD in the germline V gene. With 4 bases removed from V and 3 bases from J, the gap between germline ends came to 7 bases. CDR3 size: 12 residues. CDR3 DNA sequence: TGTGCCATCAGTGGGACTGACTACGAGCAGTACTTC. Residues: CAISGTDYEQYF.